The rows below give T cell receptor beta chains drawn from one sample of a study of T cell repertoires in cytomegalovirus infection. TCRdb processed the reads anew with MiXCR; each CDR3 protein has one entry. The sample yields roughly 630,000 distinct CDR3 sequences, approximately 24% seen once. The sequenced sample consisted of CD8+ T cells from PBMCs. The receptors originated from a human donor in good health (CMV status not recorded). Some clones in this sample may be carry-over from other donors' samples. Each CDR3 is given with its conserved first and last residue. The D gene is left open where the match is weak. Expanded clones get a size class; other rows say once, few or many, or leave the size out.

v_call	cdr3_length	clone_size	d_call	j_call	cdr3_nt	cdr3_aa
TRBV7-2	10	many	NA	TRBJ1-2	TGTGCCAGCGTGGACTATGGCTACACCTTC	CASVDYGYTF
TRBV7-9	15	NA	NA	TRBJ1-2	TGTGCCAGCAGCTTAGGCGGAGGGGGGTCCTATGGCTACACCTTC	CASSLGGGGSYGYTF
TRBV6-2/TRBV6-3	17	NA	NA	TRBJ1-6	TGTGCCAGCAGTTACTTCGTGGCTGGCACCTATAATTCACCCCTCCACTTT	CASSYFVAGTYNSPLHF
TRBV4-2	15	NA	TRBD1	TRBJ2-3	TGTGCCAGCAGCCAAGACGGGACAGGGGCCGATACGCAGTATTTT	CASSQDGTGADTQYF
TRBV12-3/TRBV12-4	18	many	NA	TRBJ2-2	TGTGCCAGCAGACTACACCCCACAGTTGTACTGAACACCGGGGAGCTGTTTTTT	CASRLHPTVVLNTGELFF
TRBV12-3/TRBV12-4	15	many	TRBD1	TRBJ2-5	TGTGCCAGCAGCCGCCGGCTGGGCAGGGGGGAGACCCAGTACTTC	CASSRRLGRGETQYF
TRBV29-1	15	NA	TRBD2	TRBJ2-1	TGCAGCTCCCCATCGGGGGGTAGCTCCTACAATGAGCAGTTCTTC	CSSPSGGSSYNEQFF
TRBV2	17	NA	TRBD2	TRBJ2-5	TGTGCCAGCCCCTCTGGGGTAGCGGGGGGATACCAAGAGACCCAGTACTTC	CASPSGVAGGYQETQYF
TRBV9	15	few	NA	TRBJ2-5	TGTGCCAGCAGCGTAGAGTCGAGGCCCCAAGAGACCCAGTACTTC	CASSVESRPQETQYF
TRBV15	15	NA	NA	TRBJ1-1	TGTGCCACCAGCTCCCGGGAGGGGGGGAACACTGAAGCTTTCTTT	CATSSREGGNTEAFF
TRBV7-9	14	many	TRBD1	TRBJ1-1	TGTGCCAGCAGACCAGACCGGGACAGCCTGCGGGCTTTCTTT	CASRPDRDSLRAFF
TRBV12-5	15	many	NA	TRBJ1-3	TGTGCTAGTGGTTTGCACACGACGGCTGGAAACACCATATATTTT	CASGLHTTAGNTIYF
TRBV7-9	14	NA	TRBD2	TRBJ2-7	TGTGCCAGCAGCTTTAGCGGGGGACTCTACGAGCAGTACTTC	CASSFSGGLYEQYF
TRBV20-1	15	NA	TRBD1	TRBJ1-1	TGCAGTGCTAGGGCCGGACAGGGGGCCGGGACTGAAGCTTTCTTT	CSARAGQGAGTEAFF
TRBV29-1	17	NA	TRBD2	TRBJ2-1	TGCAGCGTTGAAGATTTAGGCGGGGGGGCGGCCTACAATGAGCAGTTCTTC	CSVEDLGGGAAYNEQFF
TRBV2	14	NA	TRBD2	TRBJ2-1	TGTGCCAGCCCCCGGGGGGTCGCCTACAATGAGCAGTTCTTC	CASPRGVAYNEQFF
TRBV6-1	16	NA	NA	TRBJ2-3	TGTGCCAGCAGTGAATGGGCCCAGGCCCAGGCAGATACGCAGTATTTT	CASSEWAQAQADTQYF
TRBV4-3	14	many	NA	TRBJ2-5	TGCGCCAGCAGCCCCACACCCAGGCAAGAGACCCAGTACTTC	CASSPTPRQETQYF
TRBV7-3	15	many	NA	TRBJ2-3	TGTGCCAGCAGCCGCGGGGGCTCCTCCACAGATACGCAGTATTTT	CASSRGGSSTDTQYF
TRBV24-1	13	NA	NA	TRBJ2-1	TGTGCCACCAGTGATTTGGACAACAATGAGCAGTTCTTC	CATSDLDNNEQFF
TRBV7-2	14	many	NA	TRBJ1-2	TGTGCCAGCAGCTTACTTGAGGGCGCCGATGGCTACACCTTC	CASSLLEGADGYTF
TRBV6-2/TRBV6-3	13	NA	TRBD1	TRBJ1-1	TGTGCCACCCAGGGGGCCGGGGTAACTGAAGCTTTCTTT	CATQGAGVTEAFF
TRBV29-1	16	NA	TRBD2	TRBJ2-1	TGCAGCGCCTTTCTCGGGACTAGCGGGGGGCAGAATGAGCAGTTCTTC	CSAFLGTSGGQNEQFF
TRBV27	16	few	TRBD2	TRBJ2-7	TGTGCCAGCAGTTTGGAGGGGACTAGCGGGGGCTACGAGCAGTACTTC	CASSLEGTSGGYEQYF
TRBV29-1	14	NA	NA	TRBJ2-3	TGCAGCTCTGTAATCCCCCGCGACACAGATACGCAGTATTTT	CSSVIPRDTDTQYF
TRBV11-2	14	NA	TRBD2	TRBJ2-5	TGTGCCAGCAGCCGGGGGGGGGGGAAGGAGACCCAGTACTTC	CASSRGGGKETQYF
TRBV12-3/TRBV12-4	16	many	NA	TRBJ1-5	TGTGCCAGCAGTCGTAGCTATGAAGGGGGCAATCAGCCCCAGCATTTT	CASSRSYEGGNQPQHF
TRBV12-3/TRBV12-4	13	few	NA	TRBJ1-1	TGTGCCAGCAGTCAAAACAGGATCTCTGAAGCTTTCTTT	CASSQNRISEAFF
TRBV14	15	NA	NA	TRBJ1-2	TGTGCCAGCAGCCAAGCTCCAGGGGCCTTAGATGGCTACACCTTC	CASSQAPGALDGYTF
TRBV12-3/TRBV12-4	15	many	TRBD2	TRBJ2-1	TGTGCCAGCAGGGTAGCGGGGGCCCTCTACAATGAGCAGTTCTTC	CASRVAGALYNEQFF
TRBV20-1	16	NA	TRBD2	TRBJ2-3	TGCAGTGCTAGAGATGGACTAGGGGAGGTGCCAGATACGCAGTATTTT	CSARDGLGEVPDTQYF
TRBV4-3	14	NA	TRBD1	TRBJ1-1	TGCGCCAGCAGCACCACAGGGGAAAACACTGAAGCTTTCTTT	CASSTTGENTEAFF
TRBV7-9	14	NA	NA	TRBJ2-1	TGTGCCAGCAGAGTTACAGGACTATACAATGAGCAGTTCTTC	CASRVTGLYNEQFF
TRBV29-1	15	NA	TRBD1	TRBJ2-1	TGCAGCGTTGAATTAGCGCCGGGGACAGATAATGAGCAGTTCTTC	CSVELAPGTDNEQFF
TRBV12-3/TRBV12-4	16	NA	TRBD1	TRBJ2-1	TGTGCCAGCAGATACGGACAGGGGGTAGGCTACAATGAGCAGTTCTTC	CASRYGQGVGYNEQFF
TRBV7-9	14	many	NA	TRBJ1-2	TGTGCCAGCAGACCTCCGAGGAGCTTGAGTGGCTACACCTTC	CASRPPRSLSGYTF
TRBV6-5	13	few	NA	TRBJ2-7	TGTGCCAGCAGTTACACACAGGGTGGCGAGCAGTACTTC	CASSYTQGGEQYF
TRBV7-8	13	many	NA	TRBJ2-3	TGTGCCAGCACCTTCTCTGGAACAGATACGCAGTATTTT	CASTFSGTDTQYF
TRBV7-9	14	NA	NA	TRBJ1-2	TGTGCCAGCAGCTACCCGGGACGGGACTATGGCTACACCTTC	CASSYPGRDYGYTF
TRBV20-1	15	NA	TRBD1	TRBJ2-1	TGCAGTGCTAGATCGCGGGACAGGGTCTACAATGAGCAGTTCTTC	CSARSRDRVYNEQFF
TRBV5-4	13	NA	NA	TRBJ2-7	TGTGCCAGCAGCTGGGAGAACTCCTACGAGCAGTACTTC	CASSWENSYEQYF
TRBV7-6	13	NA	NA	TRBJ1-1	TGTGCCAGCAGCGCCGGACTGGGCACTGAAGCTTTCTTT	CASSAGLGTEAFF
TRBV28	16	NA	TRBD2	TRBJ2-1	TGTGCCAGCAGTTTAGGAGCGGGGGGTTCCTACAATGAGCAGTTCTTC	CASSLGAGGSYNEQFF
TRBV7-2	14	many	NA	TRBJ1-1	TGTGCCAGCAGCCCACTTAGGGCGGGCACTGAAGCTTTCTTT	CASSPLRAGTEAFF
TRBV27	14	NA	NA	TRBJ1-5	TGTGCCAGCAGTCCGGGCCCGGAGAATCAGCCCCAGCATTTT	CASSPGPENQPQHF
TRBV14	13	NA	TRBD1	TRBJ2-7	TGTGCCAGCAGCCAAGATCCAGGGGGACGGCAGTACTTC	CASSQDPGGRQYF
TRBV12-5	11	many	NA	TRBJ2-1	TGTGCTAGTAGCGTTTCCCATGAGCAGTTCTTC	CASSVSHEQFF
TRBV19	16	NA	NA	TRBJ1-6	TGTGCCAGTAGTATAAAAGTCGAACGGTATAATTCACCCCTCCACTTT	CASSIKVERYNSPLHF
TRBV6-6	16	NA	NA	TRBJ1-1	TGTGCCAGCAGTTACTCGGCAGGGGACGGTTGGGGACAAGCTTTCTTT	CASSYSAGDGWGQAFF
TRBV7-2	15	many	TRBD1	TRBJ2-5	TGTGCCAGCAGCTGGGCAGGGGGATTTCAAGAGACCCAGTACTTC	CASSWAGGFQETQYF
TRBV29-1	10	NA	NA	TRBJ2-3	TGCAGCGGTATAACAGATACGCAGTATTTT	CSGITDTQYF
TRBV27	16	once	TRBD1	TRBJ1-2	TGTACCAGCAGTCCACAGGGTAGGGGGCAATTGAAGGGCTACACCTTC	CTSSPQGRGQLKGYTF
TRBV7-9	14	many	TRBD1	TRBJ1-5	TGTGCCAGCAGCCGGACAGGGAGAGATCAGCCCCAGCATTTT	CASSRTGRDQPQHF
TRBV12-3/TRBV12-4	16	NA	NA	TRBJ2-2	TGTGCCAGCAGTCCTGTGGGGCTTCCCCACACCGGGGAGCTGTTTTTT	CASSPVGLPHTGELFF
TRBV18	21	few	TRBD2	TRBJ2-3	TGTGCCAGCTCACTTCCTTGGACTAGCGGGGGGGCCTCCGCCCGCACAGATACGCAGTATTTT	CASSLPWTSGGASARTDTQYF
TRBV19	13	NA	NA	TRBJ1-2	TGTGCCAGTAGTGGACAGTCCTACTATGGCTACACCTTC	CASSGQSYYGYTF
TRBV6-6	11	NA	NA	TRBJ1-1	TGTGCCAGCAGTTACTTAAATGAAGCTTTCTTT	CASSYLNEAFF
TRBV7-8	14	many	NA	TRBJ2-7	TGTGCCAGCAGCTTAGCGCAGGGGCACTACGAGCAGTACTTC	CASSLAQGHYEQYF
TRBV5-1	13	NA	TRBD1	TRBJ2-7	TGCGCCAGCAGCTTTGGACAGGGACGCGAGCAGTACTTC	CASSFGQGREQYF